This T cell receptor (beta chain) is drawn from a study of blood T cells in healthy people across ages. This clonotype was seen more than once but under ten times. Its antigen is as yet unknown. Germline V gene data show CDR1 as SGHDN and CDR2 as FVKESK. After removal of 2 bases from V and 2 bases from J, the junction contained 7 bases not matched to a gene. The length of the CDR3 is 17 residues. Together with a sample-barcoded 5' primer, a J-beta primer mix was included in a second PCR lasting about 6 to 12 cycles. MiXCR, run by TCRdb on the 5' RACE reads, gives a single entry per CDR3 protein. The sample consists of hundreds of thousands of distinct CDR3 sequences, 53% of them appearing once. Study-wide points: Naive CD4+ cell counts and diversity both ran higher in long-lived than in aged donors.

This rearrangement joins TRBV14 to TRBJ2-5; 11 nucleotides match TRBD2. The TCR originated in a man older than 75 in good health. The sample consisted of blood. CDR3 residues: CASSQPLLAGVQETQYF. For the CDR3, the DNA is TGTGCCAGCAGCCAACCTCTACTAGCGGGAGTACAAGAGACCCAGTACTTC.